This is a list of T cell receptor beta chains from one sample in a study of identical twins. Each CDR3 protein is one row after TCRdb ran MiXCR on the 5' RACE reads. Counted here are 650,000 to 800,000 distinct CDR3 sequences, 8.6% occurring once; the ten biggest clones make up roughly 0.9%. This same sample was also taken into another study, of yellow fever vaccine responses in identical twins.

Input material: PBMCs. The receptors come from a woman between 18 and 30 years old in good health. CDR3s include the opening cysteine and the closing phenylalanine or tryptophan. A D gene is named only where the DNA matches it firmly. Clone size is given for some rows only: seen once, a few or many times, or a class if the clone is expanded.

CDR3aa,CDR3nt,d_gene,abundance,j_gene,v_gene
CSVEDVTDGNTIYF,TGCAGCGTTGAAGATGTGACAGATGGAAACACCATATATTTT,.,.,TRBJ1-3,TRBV29-1
CASSDRPQETQYF,TGCGCCAGCAGTGATAGGCCCCAAGAGACCCAGTACTTC,.,once,TRBJ2-5,TRBV10-1
CSAPSYNEQFF,TGCAGTGCTCCCAGCTACAATGAGCAGTTCTTC,.,many,TRBJ2-1,TRBV20-1
CASRTSGRTYTDTQYF,TGTGCCAGCAGAACGTCAGGGCGTACTTACACAGATACGCAGTATTTT,.,.,TRBJ2-3,TRBV28
CASNGTSGYEQYF,TGTGCCAGCAACGGGACTAGCGGCTACGAGCAGTACTTC,TRBD2,.,TRBJ2-7,TRBV12-3/TRBV12-4
CASSLSDAGLNEQFF,TGTGCCAGCAGCTTATCGGACGCGGGACTCAATGAGCAGTTCTTC,.,.,TRBJ2-1,TRBV7-9
CASSPTMGAQETQYF,TGTGCCAGCAGCCCCACGATGGGGGCCCAAGAGACCCAGTACTTC,.,.,TRBJ2-5,TRBV7-9
CASRTGGPNSPLHF,TGTGCCAGCAGGACAGGGGGACCCAATTCACCCCTCCACTTT,TRBD1,many,TRBJ1-6,TRBV12-3/TRBV12-4
CASSSGTGVGKQYF,TGTGCCAGCAGTTCCGGGACAGGGGTAGGCAAGCAGTACTTC,TRBD1,few,TRBJ2-7,TRBV12-3/TRBV12-4
CVSSGAGGSYNEQFF,TGTGTCAGCAGTGGAGCGGGGGGCTCCTACAATGAGCAGTTCTTC,TRBD2,.,TRBJ2-1,TRBV6-1
CASSEAFWDRAEETQYF,TGTGCCAGCAGTGAAGCGTTCTGGGACAGGGCAGAAGAGACCCAGTACTTC,TRBD1,few,TRBJ2-5,TRBV2
CASSPTRTYEQYF,TGTGCCAGCAGCCCGACTAGAACCTACGAGCAGTACTTC,.,.,TRBJ2-7,TRBV7-9
CASSLGQVAEAFF,TGCGCCAGCAGCCTGGGACAGGTGGCTGAAGCTTTCTTT,TRBD1,many,TRBJ1-1,TRBV5-1
CASRLAGGRFTGELFF,TGTGCCAGCAGGCTAGCGGGGGGGCGATTTACCGGGGAGCTGTTTTTT,TRBD2,few,TRBJ2-2,TRBV27
CSARVYGDRGYEQYF,TGCAGTGCTAGAGTCTACGGGGACAGGGGCTACGAGCAGTACTTC,TRBD1,.,TRBJ2-7,TRBV20-1
CASRSSGPDTQYF,TGTGCCAGCAGGTCGTCGGGCCCAGATACGCAGTATTTT,.,.,TRBJ2-3,TRBV28
CASSLGLVKYNEQFF,TGTGCCAGCAGCCTCGGACTAGTAAAGTACAATGAGCAGTTCTTC,TRBD2,few,TRBJ2-1,TRBV25-1
CASSSKPGTSIFYNEQFF,TGTGCCAGCAGCTCCAAACCCGGGACTAGTATCTTCTACAATGAGCAGTTCTTC,TRBD2,many,TRBJ2-1,TRBV11-2
CASSPTSALAGDNKQFF,TGTGCTAGCAGCCCTACCTCGGCACTAGCGGGGGACAATAAGCAGTTCTTC,TRBD2,once,TRBJ2-1,TRBV7-7
CASSQDAIRGPLSGRLTDTQYF,TGCGCCAGCAGCCAAGATGCGATCCGCGGCCCTCTTAGCGGACGGTTGACAGATACGCAGTATTTT,.,few,TRBJ2-3,TRBV4-1
CASSELGTRQETQYF,TGTGCCAGCAGTGAATTAGGGACACGACAAGAGACCCAGTACTTC,.,many,TRBJ2-5,TRBV2
CASSLPGTGYEQYF,TGTGCCAGCAGTTTACCCGGGACAGGATACGAGCAGTACTTC,TRBD1,many,TRBJ2-7,TRBV28
CATSRPGPTNEKLFF,TGTGCCACCAGCAGACCCGGACCAACTAATGAAAAACTGTTTTTT,.,few,TRBJ1-4,TRBV15
CASRSPGRSGTDTQYF,TGTGCCAGTAGATCTCCGGGGCGATCGGGAACAGATACGCAGTATTTT,.,.,TRBJ2-3,TRBV19
CSARDSGSPNTGELFF,TGCAGTGCTAGAGATTCTGGCAGCCCTAACACCGGGGAGCTGTTTTTT,.,few,TRBJ2-2,TRBV20-1
CASSLTVGETQYF,TGTGCCAGCAGCCTGACGGTCGGGGAGACCCAGTACTTC,.,many,TRBJ2-5,TRBV4-2
CSAEGGEYGNTIYF,TGCAGCGCAGAAGGGGGAGAGTATGGAAACACCATATATTTT,.,few,TRBJ1-3,TRBV29-1
CASSRDGFGFYEQYF,TGTGCCAGCAGTAGGGACGGGTTCGGGTTCTACGAGCAGTACTTC,.,few,TRBJ2-7,TRBV12-3/TRBV12-4
CASSLELVYNEQFF,TGTGCCAGCAGCTTGGAGCTGGTCTACAATGAGCAGTTCTTC,.,.,TRBJ2-1,TRBV7-2
CASSLQTLSTDTQYF,TGTGCCAGCAGCCTCCAGACTCTTAGCACAGATACGCAGTATTTT,.,few,TRBJ2-3,TRBV7-9
CASSLVGRGQETQYF,TGTGCCAGCAGTTTAGTGGGGAGGGGGCAAGAGACCCAGTACTTC,.,many,TRBJ2-5,TRBV12-3/TRBV12-4
CASKGTGVSPLHF,TGTGCCAGCAAGGGGACAGGAGTATCACCCCTCCACTTT,TRBD1,few,TRBJ1-6,TRBV28
CASTWDRGSYNEQFF,TGTGCCAGCACCTGGGACAGGGGCTCCTACAATGAGCAGTTCTTC,TRBD1,.,TRBJ2-1,TRBV7-2
CASRPWGAGDTEAFF,TGTGCCAGCAGGCCTTGGGGGGCAGGAGACACTGAAGCTTTCTTT,.,.,TRBJ1-1,TRBV27
CASSLARGGPVQETQYF,TGTGCCAGCAGCTTAGCGCGAGGAGGGCCGGTCCAAGAGACCCAGTACTTC,.,.,TRBJ2-5,TRBV7-6
CASSPPPMKYEQYF,TGTGCCAGCTCACCACCCCCCATGAAATACGAGCAGTACTTC,.,.,TRBJ2-7,TRBV18
CASRSRDSPNEKLFF,TGTGCCAGTCGGAGTCGGGACAGCCCCAATGAAAAACTGTTTTTT,TRBD1,few,TRBJ1-4,TRBV3-1
CASSRGGANEQFF,TGTGCCAGCAGTCGCGGGGGGGCGAATGAGCAGTTCTTC,TRBD2,many,TRBJ2-1,TRBV12-3/TRBV12-4